This is a list of T cell receptor beta chains from one sample in a study of T cell repertoires in cytomegalovirus infection. TCRdb recomputed calls from the reads with MiXCR, one row per CDR3 protein. Found here are over 450,000 distinct CDR3 sequences, around 11% of them singletons; the top ten hold 10%. Sequencing was carried out using PBMCs. These receptors were collected from a human donor in good health (CMV status not recorded). Some clones in this sample may be carry-over from other donors' samples. The CDR3 runs from the conserved cysteine through the conserved F or W. D genes are given only for firm matches. Only part of the rows carry a size: once, few, many, or a class if the clone is expanded.

TRBJ2-2 | - | TRBV12-3/TRBV12-4 | 15 | many | CASSLGGVNTGELFF | TGTGCCAGCAGTTTGGGCGGGGTGAACACCGGGGAGCTGTTTTTT
TRBJ2-2 | - | TRBV4-2 | 16 | few | CASSQGRESVAGELFF | TGTGCCAGCAGCCAAGGGAGGGAGTCGGTAGCCGGGGAGCTGTTTTTT
TRBJ2-3 | - | TRBV4-1 | 15 | many | CASSRTTMDTDTQYF | TGCGCCAGCAGCCGGACCACTATGGACACAGATACGCAGTATTTT
TRBJ1-2 | TRBD1 | TRBV5-8 | 18 | - | CASSLVGGHRGANYGYTF | TGTGCCAGCAGCTTGGTGGGGGGCCACAGGGGGGCGAACTATGGCTACACCTTC
TRBJ1-1 | TRBD1 | TRBV6-5 | 16 | many | CASSYSQGILYTEAFF | TGTGCCAGCAGTTACTCACAGGGGATATTGTACACTGAAGCTTTCTTT
TRBJ2-1 | - | TRBV9 | 16 | - | CASSARRAGGYNEQFF | TGTGCCAGCAGCGCCCGCCGGGCAGGTGGGTACAATGAGCAGTTCTTC
TRBJ1-1 | - | TRBV20-1 | 15 | many | CSAKGTGQPNTEAFF | TGCAGTGCTAAAGGGACCGGACAGCCGAACACTGAAGCTTTCTTT
TRBJ2-5 | TRBD1 | TRBV20-1 | 14 | - | CSARNPTGQETQYF | TGCAGTGCTAGGAACCCGACAGGGCAAGAGACCCAGTACTTC
TRBJ1-1 | - | TRBV28 | 13 | many | CASTLGSNTEAFF | TGTGCCAGCACCCTCGGGAGTAACACTGAAGCTTTCTTT
TRBJ1-5 | - | TRBV7-2 | 15 | many | CASSLGTQIGQPQHF | TGTGCCAGCAGCTTGGGGACCCAAATCGGCCAGCCCCAGCATTTT
TRBJ2-2 | - | TRBV5-1 | 14 | - | CASRERTNTGELFF | TGCGCCAGCAGGGAGCGAACGAACACCGGGGAGCTGTTTTTT
TRBJ2-7 | - | TRBV7-9 | 13 | few | CASREGTSYEQYF | TGTGCCAGCAGGGAAGGGACCTCCTACGAGCAGTACTTC
TRBJ2-1 | TRBD2 | TRBV9 | 16 | - | CASSLWTSGTDNEQFF | TGTGCCAGCAGCCTTTGGACTAGCGGGACCGACAATGAGCAGTTCTTC
TRBJ1-3 | - | TRBV10-3 | 16 | many | CAISESGQISGNTIYF | TGTGCCATCAGTGAGTCAGGACAAATCTCTGGAAACACCATATATTTT
TRBJ2-1 | - | TRBV28 | 12 | many | CASRGPREEQFF | TGTGCCAGCCGTGGTCCCCGGGAGGAGCAGTTCTTC
TRBJ1-6 | TRBD1 | TRBV12-3/TRBV12-4 | 14 | many | CASSLRQGRSPLHF | TGTGCCAGCAGTTTAAGACAGGGGCGGTCACCCCTCCACTTT
TRBJ2-5 | - | TRBV7-6 | 12 | many | CASSRLSETQYF | TGTGCCAGCAGCCGCCTCTCGGAGACCCAGTACTTC
TRBJ2-5 | - | TRBV7-2 | 15 | many | CASSSTTRAGETQYF | TGTGCCAGCAGCTCCACGACTCGTGCGGGGGAGACCCAGTACTTC
TRBJ2-3 | TRBD1 | TRBV6-2/TRBV6-3 | 15 | many | CASSNPGTGTDTQYF | TGTGCCAGCAGTAACCCCGGGACAGGCACAGATACGCAGTATTTT
TRBJ1-4 | TRBD1 | TRBV12-3/TRBV12-4 | 14 | many | CASTARGPGEKLFF | TGTGCCAGCACCGCGAGGGGGCCCGGTGAAAAACTGTTTTTT
TRBJ2-3 | TRBD1 | TRBV12-3/TRBV12-4 | 16 | few | CASSPKLRGRADTQYF | TGTGCCAGCAGTCCAAAGCTCAGGGGGCGGGCAGATACGCAGTATTTT
TRBJ2-2 | - | TRBV10-3 | 14 | many | CAISESTRTGELFF | TGTGCCATCAGTGAGTCGACTCGAACCGGGGAGCTGTTTTTT
TRBJ2-2 | TRBD1 | TRBV6-2/TRBV6-3 | 12 | few | CASDRGSGELFF | TGTGCCAGCGACAGGGGTTCCGGGGAGCTGTTTTTT
TRBJ2-1 | - | TRBV28 | 12 | - | CASRSFGNEQFF | TGTGCCAGCAGATCCTTCGGTAATGAGCAGTTCTTC
TRBJ1-2 | - | TRBV12-5 | 12 | few | CASGQGLDGYTF | TGTGCTAGTGGCCAAGGACTTGATGGCTACACCTTC
TRBJ1-6 | - | TRBV6-5 | 16 | many | CASSIEGASLRSPLHF | TGTGCCAGCAGTATTGAAGGGGCGTCTTTAAGGTCACCCCTCCACTTT
TRBJ2-3 | TRBD1 | TRBV12-3/TRBV12-4 | 15 | many | CASSTTGGGTDTQYF | TGTGCCAGCAGTACGACAGGGGGCGGCACAGATACGCAGTATTTT
TRBJ1-4 | - | TRBV19 | 15 | - | CASSIAKATNEKLFF | TGTGCCAGTAGTATAGCCAAAGCAACTAATGAAAAACTGTTTTTT
TRBJ2-4 | TRBD1 | TRBV6-1 | 19 | many | CASSHPTGAFSLAKNIQYF | TGTGCCAGCAGTCATCCGACAGGGGCTTTTTCCCTAGCCAAAAACATTCAGTACTTC
TRBJ2-3 | - | TRBV12-3/TRBV12-4 | 15 | few | CASSLASGITDTQYF | TGTGCCAGCAGTTTAGCGTCGGGGATCACAGATACGCAGTATTTT
TRBJ2-3 | - | TRBV7-8 | 16 | many | CASSLVRAGRSGTQYF | TGTGCCAGCAGCTTAGTCCGGGCGGGAAGGTCCGGTACGCAGTATTTT
TRBJ1-2 | - | TRBV7-9 | 16 | - | CASSLGGGGANHGYTF | TGTGCCAGCAGCTTAGGGGGGGGGGGGGCGAACCATGGCTACACCTTC
TRBJ1-5 | - | TRBV4-2 | 16 | few | CASSQDVGGGIQTQHF | TGTGCCAGCAGCCAAGATGTTGGGGGAGGGATTCAGACCCAGCATTTT
TRBJ2-1 | TRBD2 | TRBV10-3 | 15 | few | CAISDSQRGSNEQFF | TGTGCCATCAGTGACTCCCAGCGGGGGTCCAATGAGCAGTTCTTC
TRBJ2-7 | - | TRBV2 | 16 | few | CASRVTQGIGSYEQYF | TGTGCCAGCAGGGTTACCCAGGGGATCGGGTCCTACGAGCAGTACTTC
TRBJ2-1 | - | TRBV2 | 14 | - | CASSEESSYNEQFF | TGTGCCAGCAGTGAGGAGAGCTCCTACAATGAGCAGTTCTTC
TRBJ1-1 | - | TRBV10-3 | 13 | - | CAIGGDGNTEAFF | TGTGCCATCGGGGGGGACGGGAACACTGAAGCTTTCTTT
TRBJ2-1 | - | TRBV7-3 | 14 | many | CASSAGVGNDEQFF | TGTGCCAGCAGCGCAGGGGTAGGGAACGATGAGCAGTTCTTC
TRBJ1-1 | - | TRBV12-5 | 14 | many | CASGLEGGNTEAFF | TGTGCTAGTGGTTTGGAGGGTGGGAACACTGAAGCTTTCTTT
TRBJ2-1 | TRBD2 | TRBV20-1 | 15 | - | CSAREPSGGSNEQFF | TGCAGTGCTAGAGAGCCTAGCGGGGGGTCCAATGAGCAGTTCTTC
TRBJ2-1 | - | TRBV5-4 | 15 | many | CASSRRDFTQDEQFF | TGTGCCAGCAGCCGACGGGACTTCACCCAGGATGAGCAGTTCTTC
TRBJ1-2 | - | TRBV2 | 14 | many | CASSEFRANYGYTF | TGTGCCAGCAGTGAATTCCGGGCCAACTATGGCTACACCTTC
TRBJ1-3 | - | TRBV18 | 14 | few | CASSPFQAGNTIYF | TGTGCCAGCTCACCATTCCAGGCTGGAAACACCATATATTTT
TRBJ2-1 | - | TRBV3-1 | 16 | many | CASSRDRPGSYNEQFF | TGTGCCAGCAGCCGGGACCGCCCGGGATCCTACAATGAGCAGTTCTTC
TRBJ1-6 | TRBD1 | TRBV20-1 | 16 | few | CSATWLGTAVNSPLHF | TGCAGTGCTACTTGGCTCGGGACAGCGGTCAATTCACCCCTCCACTTT
TRBJ2-7 | - | TRBV19 | 15 | many | CASSIGPFRSYEQYF | TGTGCCAGTAGTATCGGGCCATTCCGTTCCTACGAGCAGTACTTC
TRBJ2-1 | - | TRBV11-2 | 16 | many | CASSPPTSAEDNEQFF | TGTGCCAGCAGCCCCCCTACAAGCGCAGAAGACAATGAGCAGTTCTTC